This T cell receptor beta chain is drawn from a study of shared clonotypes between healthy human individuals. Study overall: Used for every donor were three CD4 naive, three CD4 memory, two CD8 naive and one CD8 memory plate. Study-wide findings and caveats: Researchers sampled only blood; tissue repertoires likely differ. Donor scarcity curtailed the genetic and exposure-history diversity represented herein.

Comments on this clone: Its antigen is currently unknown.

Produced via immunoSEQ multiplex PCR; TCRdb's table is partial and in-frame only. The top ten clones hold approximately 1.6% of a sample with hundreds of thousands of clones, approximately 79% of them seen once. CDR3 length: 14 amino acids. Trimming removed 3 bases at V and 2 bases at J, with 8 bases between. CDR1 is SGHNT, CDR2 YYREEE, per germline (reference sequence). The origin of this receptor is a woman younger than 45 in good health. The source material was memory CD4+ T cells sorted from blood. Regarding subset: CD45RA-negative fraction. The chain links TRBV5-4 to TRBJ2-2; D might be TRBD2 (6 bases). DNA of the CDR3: TGTGCCAGCAGCTCTACTAGCAACACCGGGGAGCTGTTTTTT. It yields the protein CASSSTSNTGELFF.